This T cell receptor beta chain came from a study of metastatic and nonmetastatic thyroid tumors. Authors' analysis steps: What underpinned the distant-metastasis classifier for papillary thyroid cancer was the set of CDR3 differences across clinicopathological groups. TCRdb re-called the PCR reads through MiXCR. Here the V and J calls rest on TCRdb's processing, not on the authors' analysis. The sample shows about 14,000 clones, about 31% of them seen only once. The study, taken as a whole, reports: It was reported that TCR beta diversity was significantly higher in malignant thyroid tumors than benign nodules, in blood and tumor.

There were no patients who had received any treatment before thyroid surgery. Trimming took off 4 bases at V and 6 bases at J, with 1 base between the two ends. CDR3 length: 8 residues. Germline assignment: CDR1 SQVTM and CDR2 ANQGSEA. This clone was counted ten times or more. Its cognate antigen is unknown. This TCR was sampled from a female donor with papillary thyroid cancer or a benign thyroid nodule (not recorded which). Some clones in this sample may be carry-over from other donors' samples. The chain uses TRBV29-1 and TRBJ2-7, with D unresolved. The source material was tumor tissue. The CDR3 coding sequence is TGCAGCGTTGCCGAGCAGTACTTC. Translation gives CSVAEQYF.